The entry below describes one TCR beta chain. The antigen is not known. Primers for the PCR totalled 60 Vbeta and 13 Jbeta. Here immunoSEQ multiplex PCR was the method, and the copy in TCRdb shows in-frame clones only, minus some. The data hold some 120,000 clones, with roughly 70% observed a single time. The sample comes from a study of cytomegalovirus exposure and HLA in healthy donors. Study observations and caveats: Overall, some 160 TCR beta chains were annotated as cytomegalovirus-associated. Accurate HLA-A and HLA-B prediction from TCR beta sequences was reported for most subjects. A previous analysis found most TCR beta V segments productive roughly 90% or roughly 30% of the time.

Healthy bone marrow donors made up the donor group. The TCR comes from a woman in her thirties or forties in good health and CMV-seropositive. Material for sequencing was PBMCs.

The CDR3 sequence: CASSFGTGANYGYTF. CDR3 coding DNA: TGCGCCAGCAGTTTCGGGACAGGGGCGAACTATGGCTACACCTTC. The chain uses TRBV10-2 and TRBJ1-2; 10 bases fit TRBD1. Per germline, CDR1 WSHSY and CDR2 SAAADI. Trimming cost V 5 bases and J 2 bases; bases outside gene matches: 5. The CDR3 totals 15 residues.